Listed here are 27 T cell receptor beta chains from one sample, sequenced in a study of shared clonotypes between healthy human individuals. Measured with immunoSEQ multiplex PCR; TCRdb has only the in-frame clones, and not every one. The sample lists more than 2 million clones, almost 96% occurring once. The material sequenced was naive CD4+ T cells sorted from blood. Subset noted: CD45RA+ positively selected. These receptors all come from a man aged 18 to 29 in good health.

This chain uses TRBV7-2 with TRBJ2-5; the match to TRBD2 covers 8 bases. This CDR3 has 16 amino acids. The junction had 12 bases not matched to a gene; V was cut back by 4 bases and J by 5 bases. Per the germline V gene, CDR1 is SGHTA and CDR2 is FQGNSA. As DNA, the CDR3 is TGTGCCAGCAGCTCCCAAAGCGGGAGTAGGTTGGAGACCCAGTACTTC. Its translation: CASSSQSGSRLETQYF. The entire variable domain, with the rest obtained from reference TRBV7-2 and TRBJ2-5, is as follows: GAGVSQSPSNKVTEKGKDVELRCDPISGHTALYWYRQSLGQGLEFLIYFQGNSAPDKSGLPSDRFSAERTGGSVSTLTIQRTQQEDSAVYLCASSSQSGSRLETQYFGPGTRLLVL.

This chain joins TRBV19 and TRBJ2-1, with D perhaps matching TRBD2 (5 bases). Trimming stripped 7 bases from V and 15 bases from J, with 16 bases between. The CDR3 length is 11 residues. CDR1 is LNHDA and CDR2 is SQIVND in the germline V gene (reference sequence). The CDR3 is CASTFSGSMFF. CDR3 DNA: TGTGCCAGTACCTTCAGTGGGAGCATGTTCTTC.

This chain joins TRBV10-2 and TRBJ2-5; perhaps D is TRBD1 or TRBD2 (6 bases each). Germline-derived CDR1 and CDR2 are WSHSY and SAAADI. The CDR3 is 14 residues long. Trimming shortened V by 6 bases and J by 2 bases, and 13 bases separated the two germline ends. Written as DNA, the CDR3 is TGCGCCAGCAGGGAGGGACATTCACAAGAGACCCAGTACTTC. Translation gives CASREGHSQETQYF.

The V call is TRBV30, the J call TRBJ1-2, with TRBD1 matching 8 bases. The CDR3 extends over 15 amino acids. CDR1 and CDR2 from the germline V gene are GTSNPN and SVGIG (reference sequence). The trim removed 0 bases at V and 2 bases at J, leaving 5 bases unmatched. CDR3 coding DNA: TGTGCCTGGAGTGTACCCGGGACAGGCAACTATGGCTACACCTTC. Amino acid sequence: CAWSVPGTGNYGYTF.

With respect to this clone: The same CDR3 can be traced to other DNA sequences in this sample. The chain combines TRBV18 with TRBJ1-6; possible D gene TRBD1, 5 bases. Between the trimmed V and J ends, which lost 2 bases and 8 bases, there was a span of 7 bases. The germline V gene has CDR1 KGHSH and CDR2 LQKENI. This CDR3 is 13 amino acids long. CDR3 region: CASSPGRDSPLHF. In DNA, the CDR3 is TGTGCCAGCTCACCAGGCAGGGATTCACCCCTCCACTTT.

This clone was seen just once. The chain links TRBV5-1 to TRBJ2-5; D possibly corresponds to TRBD1 (6 bases). This CDR3 spans 14 amino acids. Trimming pared 4 bases from V and 5 bases from J, leaving 15 bases between. Germline V gene sequence: CDR1 SGHRS, CDR2 YFSETQ. The CDR3 DNA sequence: TGCGCCAGCAGCAGAGAGGGGGTTTGGGAGACCCAGTACTTC. Encoded protein: CASSREGVWETQYF.

This clone appeared a single time. The rearrangement links TRBV5-4 to TRBJ2-1, with 8 bases matching TRBD2. Germline V gives CDR1 SGHNT, CDR2 YYREEE (reference sequence). The CDR3 has 17 residues. V dropped 0 bases and J dropped 4; count of bases not matched to a gene: 9. In nucleotides, the CDR3 is TGTGCCAGCAGCTTGGCCCCTAGCGGGTCCAGATACAATGAGCAGTTCTTC. This encodes CASSLAPSGSRYNEQFF.

The gene calls are TRBV18 and TRBJ2-1, with TRBD2 identical over 8 bases. The germline gives CDR1 KGHSH, CDR2 LQKENI. This CDR3 contains 16 residues. With 6 bases clipped from V and 3 bases from J, the junction kept 10 bases outside the gene matches. CDR3 loop: CASSLTLAEIYNEQFF. The CDR3 DNA sequence: TGTGCCAGCTCCCTAACACTAGCGGAAATCTACAATGAGCAGTTCTTC.

The chain combines TRBV18 with TRBJ2-3; D ambiguous. V gave up 0 bases and J gave up 2 bases, with 6 bases separating them. From germline, CDR1 is KGHSH and CDR2 LQKENI. CDR3 size: 14 residues. The CDR3 sequence: CASSPPQHTDTQYF. The DNA for the CDR3 is TGTGCCAGCTCACCACCCCAGCACACAGATACGCAGTATTTT.

The rearrangement uses TRBV10-3 and TRBJ2-7, with 10 bases matching TRBD1. Germline V CDR1 and CDR2: ENHRY, SYGVKD. J lost 4 bases, V lost 3 bases, and 3 bases had no gene match. CDR3 size: 14 residues. The CDR3 DNA reads as TGTGCCATCAGTGATGGGACAGGGGCGTACGAGCAGTACTTC. Amino acid sequence: CAISDGTGAYEQYF.

The genes are TRBV5-1 and TRBJ2-2; tentatively, D is TRBD2 (5 bases). V lost 3 bases and J 4 bases, leaving 10 bases between the germline ends. This CDR3 comprises 14 residues. The germline V gene encodes CDR1 SGHRS and CDR2 YFSETQ. This chain's CDR3 is CASSYRGGTGELFF. The CDR3 region has the DNA TGCGCCAGCAGCTACCGCGGAGGCACCGGGGAGCTGTTTTTT.

This clone came up once. The chain uses TRBV6-1 and TRBJ1-6, with D hard to call. Germline CDR1 and CDR2: MNHNS and SASEGT. This CDR3 contains 14 residues. V was pared by 3 bases and J by 2 bases, with 5 bases between. The CDR3 DNA is TGTGCCAGCAGTGATCGGACCTATAATTCACCCCTCCACTTT. Amino acids: CASSDRTYNSPLHF.

The chain recombines TRBV25-1 with TRBJ2-7; D remains ambiguous. The V and J ends lost 2 bases and 0 bases respectively, with 11 bases between them. The CDR3 sequence is 15 residues long. The V gene's germline CDR1 is MGHDK and CDR2 SYGVNS. DNA of the CDR3: TGTGCCAGCAGTGAACTAGACACTGGCTCCTACGAGCAGTACTTC. Protein sequence: CASSELDTGSYEQYF.

The rearrangement joins TRBV6-5 to TRBJ2-7; tentatively, D is TRBD2 (6 bases). Germline CDR1 is MNHEY and CDR2 is SVGAGI. CDR3 length: 14 residues. V lost 3 bases, J lost 3 bases, and 12 bases lay in between. CDR3 DNA sequence: TGTGCCAGCAGTTATGGCGGGGCCAACTACGAGCAGTACTTC. Translation gives CASSYGGANYEQYF.

This chain connects TRBV6-1 to TRBJ1-1; tentative D call: TRBD1 (6 bases). V lost 6 bases and J lost 4, with 18 bases in between. Germline-derived CDR1 and CDR2 are MNHNS and SASEGT. CDR3 size: 15 residues. CDR3 in amino acids: CASRERGISGTEAFF. The CDR3 DNA is TGTGCCAGCAGGGAGAGGGGGATCAGCGGCACTGAAGCTTTCTTT.

The chain employs TRBV28 and TRBJ2-2; no clear D. The germline V and J ends were trimmed by 8 bases and 1 base, with 5 bases remaining between them. The CDR3 is 12 residues long. Germline loops: CDR1 MDHEN, CDR2 SYDVKM. The CDR3 protein is CASAVNTGELFF. The CDR3 DNA is TGTGCCAGCGCGGTGAACACCGGGGAGCTGTTTTTT.

A note on this clone: The sample carries other DNA sequences with the same CDR3. The chain joins TRBV11-2 to TRBJ2-7, with D possibly being TRBD1 (5 bases). CDR3 length: 13 residues. With 2 bases removed from V and 2 bases from J, the gap between germline ends came to 7 bases. The germline V gene encodes CDR1 SGHAT and CDR2 FQNNGV. CDR3 sequence: CASSLQGPYEQYF. The CDR3 DNA reads TGTGCCAGCAGCTTACAGGGTCCCTACGAGCAGTACTTC.

The chain combines TRBV6-1 with TRBJ1-6; D perhaps matches TRBD1 (5 bases). The germline V gene encodes CDR1 MNHNS and CDR2 SASEGT. Trimming shortened V by 8 bases and J by 9 bases, and 11 bases separated the two germline ends. The CDR3 is 12 amino acids. CDR3 region: CASGVGGSPLHF. The CDR3 bases are TGTGCCAGCGGGGTGGGGGGTTCACCCCTCCACTTT.

The chain links TRBV19 to TRBJ2-2, with D possibly TRBD1 on 5 matching bases. The CDR3 has 15 residues. Trimming left V 1 base short and J 4 bases short, with 10 bases between. From germline, CDR1 is LNHDA and CDR2 SQIVND (reference sequence). CDR3 nucleotide sequence: TGTGCCAGTAGTATAGGGGGCGGACCCACCGGGGAGCTGTTTTTT. Residues: CASSIGGGPTGELFF.

The DNA of the CDR3 is TGTGCCAGCAGCCGACAGGGGGCGCGGAATGAGCAGTTCTTC. Translation: CASSRQGARNEQFF. This chain uses TRBV7-3 with TRBJ2-1; the match to TRBD1 covers 10 bases. This CDR3 has 14 residues. With 5 bases clipped from V and 7 bases from J, the junction kept 5 bases outside the gene matches. The germline gives CDR1 SGHTA, CDR2 FQGTGA.

The V and J genes are TRBV19 and TRBJ1-5; 7 nucleotides align to TRBD1. Germline loops: CDR1 LNHDA, CDR2 SQIVND (reference sequence). V dropped 8 bases and J dropped 0; count of bases not matched to a gene: 1. CDR3 size: 13 residues. The CDR3 region has the DNA TGTGCCAGTGGACAGGTTAGCAATCAGCCCCAGCATTTT. Residues: CASGQVSNQPQHF.

This chain connects TRBV5-6 to TRBJ1-1, with TRBD1 matching 7 bases. Trimming cost V 3 bases and J 4 bases; bases outside gene matches: 18. The CDR3 has 18 residues. Germline V gene data show CDR1 as SGHDT and CDR2 as YYEEEE. This CDR3 is CASSSLGDSFPLSTEAFF. The CDR3, as DNA: TGTGCCAGCAGCTCCCTGGGGGACAGTTTCCCCTTGAGCACTGAAGCTTTCTTT.

The V gene is TRBV7-2, the J gene TRBJ2-3; a weak D match, TRBD2 (6 bases). V was cut by 5 bases and J by 7 bases, with 19 bases left in between. CDR3 length: 15 amino acids. Germline V gene data show CDR1 as SGHTA and CDR2 as FQGNSA. As DNA, the CDR3 is TGTGCCAGCAGCCTATCCCGGGACTCCTTTTATACGCAGTATTTT. Translation gives CASSLSRDSFYTQYF. The whole variable domain, remainder taken from reference TRBV7-2 and TRBJ2-3, is GAGVSQSPSNKVTEKGKDVELRCDPISGHTALYWYRQSLGQGLEFLIYFQGNSAPDKSGLPSDRFSAERTGGSVSTLTIQRTQQEDSAVYLCASSLSRDSFYTQYFGPGTRLTVL.

For the CDR3, the DNA is TGTGCCAGCAGCCAAGACGCCACCGGGGAGCTGTTTTTT. It translates to CASSQDATGELFF. The V and J genes are TRBV4-2 and TRBJ2-2; D gene unclear. V shed 0 bases and J shed 4 bases, with 3 bases lying between them. Germline CDR1 is LGHNA and CDR2 is YNFKEQ. The CDR3 runs 13 residues.

The chain links TRBV5-4 to TRBJ1-3; D not resolved. Trimming took 2 bases from V and 2 from J, leaving 14 bases between them. CDR1 is SGHNT, CDR2 YYREEE, per germline (reference sequence). This CDR3 region has 16 residues. The chain's CDR3 is CASSLSLVDTGNTIYF. The CDR3 nucleotides are TGTGCCAGCAGCTTAAGCTTGGTCGACACTGGAAACACCATATATTTT.

This chain links TRBV9 with TRBJ2-2; 7 bases fit TRBD2. Germline trimming cut 0 bases from V and 0 bases from J; bases unmatched to any gene: 8. Germline CDR1 SGDLS, CDR2 YYNGEE. The CDR3 runs to 18 residues. The chain's CDR3 is CASSVEGRATANTGELFF. The CDR3 DNA follows: TGTGCCAGCAGCGTAGAAGGGAGGGCCACCGCGAACACCGGGGAGCTGTTTTTT.

This clone was counted once. Its ends do not fully match the called genes, so a read error is possible. This chain connects TRBV7-7 to TRBJ1-6; no clear D. Germline CDR1 and CDR2: SSHAT and FNYEAQ (reference sequence). There are 13 residues in the CDR3. The CDR3 reads CASSFGEGSPLHF. CDR3 nucleotide sequence: TGTGCTAGCAGCTTTGGAGAGGGTTCACCCCTCCACTTT.